This T cell receptor beta chain was identified in a study of OX40 agonist ivuxolimab in advanced cancers. As for the study in general: All patients had ivuxolimab intravenously every 2 weeks at 0.01 to 10 mg/kg.

The data were produced by immunoSEQ multiplex PCR, yet TCRdb's version contains in-frame clones alone and is incomplete. The sample records several thousand clones, just under 75% being singletons. General study findings and limits: Near-lowest levels of clonal expansion characterized partial responders at 0.1-3.0 mg/kg. Which antigen the expanded peripheral T cells recognized is unknown. Also showing low normalized T-cell clonal expansion were some of the nonresponders.

On this clone itself: Antigen specificity is unknown.

Trimming took 7 bases from V and 6 from J, leaving 18 bases between them. There are 15 residues in the CDR3. Per germline, CDR1 MNHEY and CDR2 SMNVEV (reference sequence). The receptor was derived from an adult with an advanced solid tumor such as melanoma, head and neck, liver or kidney cancer. The chain uses TRBV27 and TRBJ2-2, with D possibly matching TRBD2 (6 bases). Sequencing was performed on CD4+ or CD8+ T cells sorted from blood, taken in a trial of the OX40 agonist ivuxolimab. The CDR3 DNA follows: TGTGCCAGCACTACAGCCTACGGGGGTTCCGGGGAGCTGTTTTTT. This gives the protein CASTTAYGGSGELFF.